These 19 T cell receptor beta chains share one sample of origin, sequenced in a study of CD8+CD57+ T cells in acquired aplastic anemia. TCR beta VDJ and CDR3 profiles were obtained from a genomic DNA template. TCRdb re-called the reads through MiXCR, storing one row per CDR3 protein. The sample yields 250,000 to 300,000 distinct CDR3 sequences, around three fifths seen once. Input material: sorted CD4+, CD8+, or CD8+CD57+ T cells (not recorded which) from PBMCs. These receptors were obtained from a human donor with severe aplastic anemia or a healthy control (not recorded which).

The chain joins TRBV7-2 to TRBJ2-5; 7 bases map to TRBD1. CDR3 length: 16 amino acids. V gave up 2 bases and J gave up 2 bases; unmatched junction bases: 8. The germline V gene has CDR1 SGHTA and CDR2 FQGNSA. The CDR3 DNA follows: TGTGCCAGCAGCTTAAGTTTGAGGGGGCGGCAAGAGACCCAGTACTTC. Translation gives CASSLSLRGRQETQYF.

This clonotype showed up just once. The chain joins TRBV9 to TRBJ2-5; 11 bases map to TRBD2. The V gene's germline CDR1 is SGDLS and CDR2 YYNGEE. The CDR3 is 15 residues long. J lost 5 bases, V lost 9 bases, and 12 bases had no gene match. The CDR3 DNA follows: TGTGCCACCAGTGGATCTAGCGGGGGGCGTGAGACCCAGTACTTC. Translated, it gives CATSGSSGGRETQYF. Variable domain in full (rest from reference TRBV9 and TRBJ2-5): DSGVTQTPKHLITATGQRVTLRCSPRSGDLSVYWYQQSLDQGLQFLIQYYNGEERAKGNILERFSAQQFPDLHSELNLSSLELGDSALYFCATSGSSGGRETQYFGPGTRLLVL.

The CDR3: CATSRALSAGPNSGNTIYF. The CDR3 DNA reads as TGTGCCACCAGCAGAGCTTTATCGGCAGGTCCAAACTCTGGAAACACCATATATTTT. The V call is TRBV15, the J call TRBJ1-3, with no clear D. Germline CDR1 and CDR2: LNHNV and YYDKDF (reference sequence). V lost 1 base to trimming and J lost 0 bases, with 19 bases between them. This CDR3 spans 19 amino acids. The variable domain in full, with the rest retrieved from reference TRBV15 and TRBJ1-3, is DAMVIQNPRYQVTQFGKPVTLSCSQTLNHNVMYWYQQKSSQAPKLLFHYYDKDFNNEADTPDNFQSRRPNTSFCFLDIRSPGLGDTAMYLCATSRALSAGPNSGNTIYFGEGSWLTVV.

In DNA, the CDR3 is TGTGCCAGCAGCCAAAGCCTATCCGCGGTCTACGAGCAGTACTTC. Translated, it gives CASSQSLSAVYEQYF. The genes are TRBV7-8 and TRBJ2-7; D remains ambiguous. The CDR3 consists of 15 residues. CDR1 and CDR2 from the germline V gene are SGHVS and FQNEAQ. V lost 5 bases and J lost 3, with 17 bases in between.

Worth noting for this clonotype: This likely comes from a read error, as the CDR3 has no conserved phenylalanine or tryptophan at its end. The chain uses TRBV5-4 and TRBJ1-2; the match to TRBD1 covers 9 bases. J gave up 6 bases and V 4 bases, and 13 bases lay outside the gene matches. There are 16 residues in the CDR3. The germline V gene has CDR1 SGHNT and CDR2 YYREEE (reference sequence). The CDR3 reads CASSAPLYRGRDGYTL. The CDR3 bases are TGTGCCAGCAGCGCGCCGCTGTACAGGGGGCGCGATGGCTACACCCTC.

CDR3 bases: TGTGCCAGTAGTATATCCCGTTTTATGGGGAACACTGAAGCTTTCTTT. Translating gives CASSISRFMGNTEAFF. The chain uses TRBV7-2 and TRBJ1-1, with unresolved D. The V end lost 9 bases, the J end lost 1 base, and 21 bases lay between the germline ends. CDR3 length: 16 residues. The germline V gene encodes CDR1 SGHTA and CDR2 FQGNSA.

This CDR3 is CSVAREAEGEAFF. The DNA of the CDR3 is TGCAGCGTTGCGAGGGAGGCGGAGGGTGAAGCTTTCTTT. The chain is built from TRBV29-1 and TRBJ1-1; D is unresolved. V lost 4 bases and J 7 bases, leaving 16 bases between the germline ends. This CDR3 region has 13 residues. CDR1 and CDR2 from the germline V gene are SQVTM and ANQGSEA.

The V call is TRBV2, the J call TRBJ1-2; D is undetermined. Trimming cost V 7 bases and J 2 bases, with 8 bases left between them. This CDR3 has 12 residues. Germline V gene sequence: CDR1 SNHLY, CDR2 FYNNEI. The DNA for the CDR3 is TGTGCCAGCACCCCAGCGAACTATGGCTACACCTTC. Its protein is CASTPANYGYTF.

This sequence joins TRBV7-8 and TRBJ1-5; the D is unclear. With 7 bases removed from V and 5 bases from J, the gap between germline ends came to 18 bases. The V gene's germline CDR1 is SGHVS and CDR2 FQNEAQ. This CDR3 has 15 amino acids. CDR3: CASISMGILYQPQHF. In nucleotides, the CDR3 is TGTGCCAGCATCAGCATGGGAATACTGTATCAGCCCCAGCATTTT.

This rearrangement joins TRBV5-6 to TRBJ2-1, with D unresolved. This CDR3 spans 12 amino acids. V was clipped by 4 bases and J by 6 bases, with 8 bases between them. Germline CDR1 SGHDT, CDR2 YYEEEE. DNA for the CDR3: TGTGCCAGCAGCAGGACCGTCAATGAGCAGTTCTTC. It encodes CASSRTVNEQFF.

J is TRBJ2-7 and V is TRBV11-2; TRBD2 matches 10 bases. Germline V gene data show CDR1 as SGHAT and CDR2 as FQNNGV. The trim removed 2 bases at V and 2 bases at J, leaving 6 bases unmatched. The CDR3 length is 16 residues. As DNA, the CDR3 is TGTGCCAGCAGCTTAATCGGTCTAGCGGGGGCCTACGAGCAGTACTTC. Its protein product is CASSLIGLAGAYEQYF.

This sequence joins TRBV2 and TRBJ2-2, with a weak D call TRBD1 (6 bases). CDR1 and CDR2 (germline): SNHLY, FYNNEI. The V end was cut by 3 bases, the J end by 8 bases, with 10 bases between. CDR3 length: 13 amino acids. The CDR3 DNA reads TGTGCCAGCAGTGAGCTAGGGACAGGGGAGCTGTTTTTT. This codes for CASSELGTGELFF.

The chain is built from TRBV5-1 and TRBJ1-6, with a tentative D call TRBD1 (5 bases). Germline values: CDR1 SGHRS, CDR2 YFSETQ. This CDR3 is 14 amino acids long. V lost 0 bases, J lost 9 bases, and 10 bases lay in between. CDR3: CASSLAGQGSPLHF. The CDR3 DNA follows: TGCGCCAGCAGCTTGGCAGGGCAGGGTTCACCCCTCCACTTT.

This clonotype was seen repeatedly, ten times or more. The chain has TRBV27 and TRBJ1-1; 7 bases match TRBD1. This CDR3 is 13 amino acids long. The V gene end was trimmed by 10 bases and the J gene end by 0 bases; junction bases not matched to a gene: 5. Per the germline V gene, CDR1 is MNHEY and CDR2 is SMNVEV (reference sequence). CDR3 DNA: TGTGCCAATCGACAGGGCTTGAACACTGAAGCTTTCTTT. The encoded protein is CANRQGLNTEAFF.

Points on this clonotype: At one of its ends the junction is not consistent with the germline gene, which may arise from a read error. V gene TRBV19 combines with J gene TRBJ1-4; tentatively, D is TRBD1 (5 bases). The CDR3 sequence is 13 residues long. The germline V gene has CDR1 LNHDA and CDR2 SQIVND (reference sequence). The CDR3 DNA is TGTGCCGGTAGGGACGCCAGGAATGAAAAACTGTTTTTT. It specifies CAGRDARNEKLFF.

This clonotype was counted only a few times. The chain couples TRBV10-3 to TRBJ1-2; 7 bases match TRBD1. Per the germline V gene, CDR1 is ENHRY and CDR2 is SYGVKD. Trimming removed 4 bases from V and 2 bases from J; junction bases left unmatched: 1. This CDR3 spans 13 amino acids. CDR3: CAISGDSNYGYTF. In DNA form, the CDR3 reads TGTGCCATCAGTGGGGACAGCAACTATGGCTACACCTTC.

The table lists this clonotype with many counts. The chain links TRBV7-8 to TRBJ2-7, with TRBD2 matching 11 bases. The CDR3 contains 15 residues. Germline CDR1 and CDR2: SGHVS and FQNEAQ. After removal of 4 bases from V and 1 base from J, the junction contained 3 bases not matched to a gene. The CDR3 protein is CASSSTSGGSYEQYF. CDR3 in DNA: TGTGCCAGCAGCTCAACTAGCGGGGGTTCCTACGAGCAGTACTTC.

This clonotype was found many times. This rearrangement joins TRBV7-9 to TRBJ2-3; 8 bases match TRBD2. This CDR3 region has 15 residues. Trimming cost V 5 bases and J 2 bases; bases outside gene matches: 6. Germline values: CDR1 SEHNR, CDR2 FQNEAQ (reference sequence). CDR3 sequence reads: CASSPPGLVTDTQYF. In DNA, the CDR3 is TGTGCCAGCAGCCCACCGGGACTAGTCACAGATACGCAGTATTTT.

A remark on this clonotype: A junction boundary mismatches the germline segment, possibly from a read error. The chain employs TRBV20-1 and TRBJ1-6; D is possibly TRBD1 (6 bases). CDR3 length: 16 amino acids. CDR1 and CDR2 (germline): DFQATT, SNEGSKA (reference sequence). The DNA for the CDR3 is TGCAGTGCCAGAGCCGGGGGCAGCTCCTATAATTCACCCCTCCACTTT. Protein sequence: CSARAGGSSYNSPLHF.